The clone carrying this TCR beta chain was counted ten times or more. Its specificity is unknown. Given a much more abundant clone one base away, this may be a read error. The read finishes 3 residues shy of the CDR3 end, and the germline J gene is used to complete it. Most patients and controls had Caucasian heritage. Germline CDR1 DFQATT, CDR2 SNEGSKA (reference sequence). The CDR3 spans 16 residues. This entry belongs to a study of T cell clonality in common variable immunodeficiency. Study-wide results and caveats: Common variable immunodeficiency TCR beta sequences reportedly had fewer deletions and N-nucleotide insertions. Shared TCRbeta clones were fewer between CVID subjects than controls.

TCRdb keeps only in-frame clones here, not all; method: immunoSEQ multiplex PCR. The sample was found to contain about 31,000 clones, and every one recurs. This chain joins TRBV20-1 and TRBJ2-3; 9 bases agree with TRBD1. The sequencing sample was made of peripheral blood mononuclear cells. The receptor's source is a person aged 18 to 70 in good health. The covered CDR3 bases are TGCAGTGCTAGAGATTGGGGACAGGGTCGCAATCAGCCG. It yields the protein CSARDWGQGRNQP. In full, the CDR3 reads CSARDWGQGRNQPQYF.